The 2 T cell receptor beta chains below all came from one sample that was sequenced in a study of blood T cell repertoires in COVID-19. Only in-frame clones appear in the TCRdb table, and some are missing; sequencing was by immunoSEQ multiplex PCR. Among about 120,000 clones listed, approximately 89% were seen once. The sequenced sample was peripheral blood. Every receptor here comes from a man between 35 and 55 years old with acute or convalescent COVID-19.

The chain couples TRBV6-5 to TRBJ1-5; perhaps TRBD1 as D (5 bases). This CDR3 is 15 amino acids long. Germline V gene sequence: CDR1 MNHEY, CDR2 SVGAGI. Between the trimmed V and J ends, which lost 7 bases and 0 bases, there was a span of 13 bases. The CDR3 loop is CASKGKRNSNQPQHF. CDR3 sequence (DNA): TGTGCCAGCAAGGGGAAGAGAAATAGCAATCAGCCCCAGCATTTT.

This clone was seen only a few times. This chain uses TRBV18 with TRBJ2-7, with 10 bases matching TRBD2. The CDR3 consists of 16 residues. Losses at the gene ends were 4 bases for V and 2 bases for J; bases not matched to a gene: 8. The germline V gene encodes CDR1 KGHSH and CDR2 LQKENI. The CDR3 protein is CASSLNGLAVTYEQYF. Here the CDR3 DNA reads TGTGCCAGCTCACTGAACGGACTAGCGGTTACCTACGAGCAGTACTTC.